This T cell receptor beta chain originates from a study of T-cell memory formation after mild COVID-19. Overall study: In these data, TCR clusters were largely donor specific. Study results and limitations: From day 15 to 85, contracting clones were balanced between CD4 and CD8, whereas later expanders leaned toward CD4+. Contracting CD4+ clones were located mainly in CM and EM, and CD8+ clones in EMRA.

With regard to this clonotype: No antigen is known for it.

UMIs and sample barcodes were carried by the TCR alpha and TCR beta cDNA libraries that 5'RACE produced using constant-segment primers. Via MiXCR, TCRdb re-called the 5' RACE reads, giving one row per CDR3 protein. Of roughly 620,000 distinct CDR3 sequences listed, under 20% are singletons. This CDR3 contains 12 residues. V lost 4 bases, J lost 7 bases, and 11 bases lay in between. The chain is built from TRBV12-3 or TRBV12-4 and TRBJ2-7; D gene uncertain. The receptor's source is an adult woman who had mild COVID-19 (a few samples of this study predate the infection). Cell type and time point are not known. The sample taken for sequencing was PBMCs or a T cell subset sorted from them (not recorded which). The DNA for the CDR3 is TGTGCCAGCAGTTCCCAGATGGGGGAGCAGTACTTC. Residues: CASSSQMGEQYF.